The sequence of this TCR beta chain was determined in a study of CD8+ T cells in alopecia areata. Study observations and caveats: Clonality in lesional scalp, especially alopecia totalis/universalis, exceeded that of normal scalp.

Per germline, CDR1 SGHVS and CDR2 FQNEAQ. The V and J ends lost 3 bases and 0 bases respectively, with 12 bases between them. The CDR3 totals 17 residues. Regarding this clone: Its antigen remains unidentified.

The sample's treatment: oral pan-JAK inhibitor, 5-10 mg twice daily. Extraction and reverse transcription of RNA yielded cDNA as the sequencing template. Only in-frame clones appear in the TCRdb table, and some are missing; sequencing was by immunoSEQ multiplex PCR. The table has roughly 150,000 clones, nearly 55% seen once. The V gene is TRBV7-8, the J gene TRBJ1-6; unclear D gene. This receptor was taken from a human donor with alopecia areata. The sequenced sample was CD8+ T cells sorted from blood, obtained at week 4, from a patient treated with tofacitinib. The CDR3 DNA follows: TGTGCCAGCAGCTTGTATGGGCGGAGCTCCTATAATTCACCCCTCCACTTT. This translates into CASSLYGRSSYNSPLHF.